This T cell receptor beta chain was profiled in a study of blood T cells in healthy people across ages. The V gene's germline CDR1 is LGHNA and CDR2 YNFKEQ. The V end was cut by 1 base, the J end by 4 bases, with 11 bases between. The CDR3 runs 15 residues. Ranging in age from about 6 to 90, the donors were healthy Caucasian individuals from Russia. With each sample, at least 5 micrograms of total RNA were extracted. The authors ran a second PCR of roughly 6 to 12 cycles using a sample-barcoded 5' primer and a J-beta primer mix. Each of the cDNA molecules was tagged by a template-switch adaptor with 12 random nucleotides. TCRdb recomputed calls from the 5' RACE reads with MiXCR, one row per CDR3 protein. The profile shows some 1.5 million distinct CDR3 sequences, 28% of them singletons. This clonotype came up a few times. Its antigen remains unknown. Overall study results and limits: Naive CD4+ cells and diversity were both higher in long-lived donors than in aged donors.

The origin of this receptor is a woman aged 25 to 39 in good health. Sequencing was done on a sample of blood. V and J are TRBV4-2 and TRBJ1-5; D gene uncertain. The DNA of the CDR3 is TGTGCCAGCAGCCAAGTTATCTTCGATAATCAGCCCCAGCATTTT. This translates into CASSQVIFDNQPQHF.